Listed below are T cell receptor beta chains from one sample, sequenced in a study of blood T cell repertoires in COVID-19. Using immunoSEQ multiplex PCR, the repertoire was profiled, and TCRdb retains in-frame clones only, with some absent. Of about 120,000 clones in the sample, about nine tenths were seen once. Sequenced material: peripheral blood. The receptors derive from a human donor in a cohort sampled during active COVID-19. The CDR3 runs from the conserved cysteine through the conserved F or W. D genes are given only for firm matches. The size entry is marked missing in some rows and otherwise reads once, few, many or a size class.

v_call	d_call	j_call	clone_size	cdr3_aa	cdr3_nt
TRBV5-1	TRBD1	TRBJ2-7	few	CASSYTGQDKFFFEQYF	TGCGCCAGCAGCTACACCGGACAGGACAAGTTTTTTTTCGAGCAGTACTTC
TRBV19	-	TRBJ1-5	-	CASRPPWGGNQPQHF	TGTGCCAGTAGACCCCCTTGGGGAGGCAATCAGCCCCAGCATTTT
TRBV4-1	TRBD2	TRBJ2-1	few	CASSQATSPYNEQFF	TGCGCCAGCAGCCAAGCGACTAGCCCGTACAATGAGCAGTTCTTC
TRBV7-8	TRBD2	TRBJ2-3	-	CASSLVASGRGGTDTQYF	TGTGCCAGCAGCTTAGTGGCTAGCGGGAGGGGGGGCACAGATACGCAGTATTTT
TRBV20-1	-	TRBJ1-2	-	CSEVRENGYTF	TGCAGTGAGGTCAGGGAAAACGGCTACACCTTC
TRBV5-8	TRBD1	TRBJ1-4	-	CASSPLGQTTNEKLFF	TGTGCCAGCAGCCCCCTGGGACAGACAACTAATGAAAAACTGTTTTTT
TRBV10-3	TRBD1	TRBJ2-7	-	CARSRGHPSRYEQYF	TGTGCCCGATCCAGGGGGCACCCGAGCCGTTACGAGCAGTACTTC
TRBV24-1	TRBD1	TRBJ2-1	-	CATSDSPGQGGQFF	TGTGCCACCAGTGATTCCCCTGGACAGGGTGGGCAGTTCTTC
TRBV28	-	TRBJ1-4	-	CASTGRTDVEKLFF	TGTGCCAGCACCGGGAGGACAGACGTTGAAAAACTGTTTTTT
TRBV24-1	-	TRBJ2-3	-	CATSGPGGSGVDTQYF	TGTGCCACCAGTGGCCCAGGGGGCAGCGGGGTGGATACGCAGTATTTT
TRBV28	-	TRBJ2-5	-	CASSLLQGEGQETQYF	TGTGCCAGCAGTTTATTACAGGGGGAGGGCCAAGAGACCCAGTACTTC
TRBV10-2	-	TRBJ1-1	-	CASSVEAYTEAFF	TGCGCCAGCAGTGTCGAAGCCTACACTGAAGCTTTCTTT
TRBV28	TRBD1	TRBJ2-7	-	CASWDSTYEQYF	TGTGCCAGTTGGGACAGTACCTACGAGCAGTACTTC
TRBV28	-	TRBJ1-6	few	CATLGGGDSSPLHF	TGTGCCACCTTGGGCGGGGGGGATAGTTCACCCCTCCACTTT
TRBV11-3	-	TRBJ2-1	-	CASSGQGTYNEQFF	TGTGCCAGCAGTGGGCAGGGTACCTACAATGAGCAGTTCTTC
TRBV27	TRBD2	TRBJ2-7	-	CASSLAGGGYEQYF	TGTGCCAGCAGTTTAGCGGGAGGCGGTTACGAGCAGTACTTC
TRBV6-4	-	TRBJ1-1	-	CASSATPNTEAFF	TGTGCCAGCAGTGCGACACCGAACACTGAAGCTTTCTTT
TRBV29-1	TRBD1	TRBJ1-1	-	CSVERTGGNTEAFF	TGCAGCGTTGAAAGGACAGGGGGGAACACTGAAGCTTTCTTT
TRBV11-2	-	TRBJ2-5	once	CASSPLGAEIQETQYF	TGTGCCAGCAGCCCCCTGGGGGCAGAAATCCAAGAGACCCAGTACTTC
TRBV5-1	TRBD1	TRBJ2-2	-	CASSGTGYVGELFF	TGCGCCAGCAGCGGGACAGGGTACGTCGGGGAGCTGTTTTTT
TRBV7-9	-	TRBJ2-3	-	CASSLQGQTHTDTQYF	TGTGCCAGCAGCCTTCAAGGACAGACCCACACAGATACGCAGTATTTT
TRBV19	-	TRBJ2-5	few	CASSTWQGQETQYF	TGTGCCAGTAGTACATGGCAGGGGCAAGAGACCCAGTACTTC
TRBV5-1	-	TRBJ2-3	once	CASSSLLEDTQYF	TGCGCCAGCAGCTCACTCCTCGAAGATACGCAGTATTTT
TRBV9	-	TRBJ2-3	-	CASSVYGGPSTDTQYF	TGTGCCAGCAGCGTTTACGGGGGGCCCAGCACAGATACGCAGTATTTT
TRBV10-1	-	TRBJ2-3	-	CASSAGTRYTDTQYF	TGCGCCAGCAGCGCCGGGACAAGATACACAGATACGCAGTATTTT
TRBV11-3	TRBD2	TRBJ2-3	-	CASSRGASGRGTDTQYF	TGTGCCAGCAGCCGCGGAGCTAGCGGGAGAGGGACAGATACGCAGTATTTT
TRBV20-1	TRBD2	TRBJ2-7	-	CSASKSAGAVSYEQYF	TGCAGTGCTAGTAAGTCCGCGGGAGCGGTCTCCTACGAGCAGTACTTC
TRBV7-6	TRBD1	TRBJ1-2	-	CASSELGQGSYTF	TGTGCCAGCAGCGAACTAGGACAGGGAAGCTACACCTTC
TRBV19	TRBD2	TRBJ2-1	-	CASTTIRTSGGSSYNEQFF	TGTGCCAGCACGACGATCCGGACTAGCGGGGGAAGCTCCTACAATGAGCAGTTCTTC
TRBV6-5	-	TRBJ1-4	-	CASSYAQSEKLFF	TGTGCCAGCAGTTATGCCCAGTCTGAAAAACTGTTTTTT
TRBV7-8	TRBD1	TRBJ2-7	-	CASSPRWDRGNEQYF	TGTGCCAGCAGCCCTAGATGGGACAGGGGGAACGAGCAGTACTTC
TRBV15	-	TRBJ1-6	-	CATSRGGPKTGSNSPLHF	TGTGCCACCAGCAGAGGGGGCCCTAAAACAGGGAGTAATTCACCCCTCCACTTT
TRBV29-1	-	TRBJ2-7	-	CSVKEGSSSPNEQYF	TGCAGCGTTAAAGAGGGCAGTTCTTCTCCTAACGAGCAGTACTTC
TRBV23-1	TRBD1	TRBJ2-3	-	CASSQLHRGTDTQYF	TGCGCCAGCAGTCAACTGCACAGGGGAACAGATACGCAGTATTTT
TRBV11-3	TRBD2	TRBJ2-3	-	CASRLLAGSVDTQYF	TGTGCCAGCAGGTTACTAGCGGGATCGGTAGATACGCAGTATTTT
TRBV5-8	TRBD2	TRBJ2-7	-	CASSFPRAGGPVEQYF	TGTGCCAGCAGCTTTCCCCGAGCGGGAGGGCCCGTCGAGCAGTACTTC
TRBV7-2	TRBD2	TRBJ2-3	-	CASSLLGTSGSTDTQYF	TGTGCCAGCAGCTTACTTGGGACTAGCGGCAGCACAGATACGCAGTATTTT
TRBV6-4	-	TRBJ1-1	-	CASSDSAGTREAFF	TGTGCCAGCAGTGACTCGGCAGGTACTCGTGAAGCTTTCTTT
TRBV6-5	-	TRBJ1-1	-	CASRPLDMNTEAFF	TGTGCCAGCAGGCCACTTGATATGAACACTGAAGCTTTCTTT
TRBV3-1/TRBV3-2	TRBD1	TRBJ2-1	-	CASSDRGSYNEQFF	TGTGCCAGCAGCGACAGGGGCTCCTACAATGAGCAGTTCTTC
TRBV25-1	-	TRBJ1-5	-	CASEGSGYSNQPQHF	TGTGCCTCGGAGGGATCCGGCTATAGCAATCAGCCCCAGCATTTT
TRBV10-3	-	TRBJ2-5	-	CAISEGAPGETQYF	TGTGCCATCAGTGAAGGGGCTCCCGGGGAGACCCAGTACTTC
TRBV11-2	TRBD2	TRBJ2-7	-	CASTYRLAGGYEQYF	TGTGCCAGCACCTATCGACTAGCGGGAGGTTACGAGCAGTACTTC
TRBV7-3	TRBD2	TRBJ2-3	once	CASSLGTSGGAGTDTQYF	TGTGCCAGCAGCTTAGGGACTAGCGGGGGGGCGGGCACAGATACGCAGTATTTT
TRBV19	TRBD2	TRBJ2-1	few	CASTSWGEGGEQFF	TGTGCCAGTACCTCTTGGGGGGAGGGCGGTGAGCAGTTCTTC
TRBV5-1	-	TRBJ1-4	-	CASSPLGGATNEKLFF	TGCGCCAGCAGTCCTTTAGGGGGAGCGACTAATGAAAAACTGTTTTTT
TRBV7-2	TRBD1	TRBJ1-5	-	CASSLAGTEINQPQHF	TGTGCCAGCAGCTTAGCCGGGACAGAAATTAATCAGCCCCAGCATTTT
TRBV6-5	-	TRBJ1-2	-	CASSADSFLNYGYTF	TGTGCCAGCAGCGCGGACAGTTTCTTAAACTATGGCTACACCTTC
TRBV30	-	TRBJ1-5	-	CAWRGGINQPQHF	TGTGCCTGGAGGGGAGGGATCAATCAGCCCCAGCATTTT
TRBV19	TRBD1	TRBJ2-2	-	CASSIVGQGYTGELFF	TGTGCCAGTAGTATAGTGGGACAGGGGTACACCGGGGAGCTGTTTTTT
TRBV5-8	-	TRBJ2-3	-	CASSLDRAADTQYF	TGTGCCAGCAGCTTGGACAGGGCGGCTGATACGCAGTATTTT
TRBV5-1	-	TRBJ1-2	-	CASSPRLDNGYTF	TGCGCCAGCAGCCCCCGGCTAGATAATGGCTACACCTTC
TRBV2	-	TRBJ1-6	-	CASSTGYNSPLHF	TGTGCCAGCAGTACAGGGTATAATTCACCCCTCCACTTT
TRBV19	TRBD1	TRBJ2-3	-	CASSIDTGEDTQYF	TGTGCCAGTAGTATAGATACAGGGGAGGATACGCAGTATTTT
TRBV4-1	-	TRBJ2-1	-	CASSQERVAALYNEQFF	TGCGCCAGCAGCCAAGAAAGGGTAGCGGCCCTTTACAATGAGCAGTTCTTC